Sequencing of this T cell receptor (beta chain) was carried out in a study of CD8 T cells in ankylosing spondylitis. Study results and caveats: A motif of several highly homologous TCR beta variants was seen as apparently characteristic of ankylosing spondylitis blood. Some of the motif variants had earlier been found in reactive arthritis patients' fluid and blood. It was reported that disease-linked clones were significantly enriched in matched ankylosing spondylitis synovial fluid. Disease-linked clones had a CD8+ phenotype and relatively low frequency in peripheral blood.

Quantitative molecular-barcoded 5'-RACE generated the TCR beta libraries. TCRdb re-derived calls from the 5' RACE reads in MiXCR, one entry per CDR3 protein. The sample includes about 800,000 distinct CDR3 sequences, over 9.5% of them seen just once. Trimming left V 3 bases short and J 8 bases short, with 7 bases between. The CDR3 is made up of 11 amino acids. CDR1 and CDR2 from the germline V gene are SGDLS and YYNGEE. This clonotype turned up a few times. The antigen is undetermined. This receptor was obtained from a male donor with ankylosing spondylitis. This chain joins TRBV9 and TRBJ2-3; D is unclear. What was sequenced was blood, either unsorted or a sorted T cell fraction (not recorded which). Here the CDR3 DNA reads TGTGCCAGCAGCGGTGAAGGTACGCAGTATTTT. As protein: CASSGEGTQYF.